This T cell receptor beta chain was obtained from a study of molecular identifiers for immune sequencing clone quantification. Background on the study: RNA from around 20,000 or 100,000 naive CD8 cells was split five ways in replicates, with four sequenced.

The CDR3 totals 15 residues. Germline V gene sequence: CDR1 PRHDT, CDR2 FYEKMQ (reference sequence). The V end lost 5 bases, the J end lost 13 bases, and 21 bases lay between the germline ends. Naive CD8 libraries were made from roughly 18,000 to 920,000 sorted cells, and they used 10%, 30% or 50% RNA. Sorted naive CD8 T cells were those defined as CD8+CD4-CCR7+CD45RA+. Bulk TCR library preparation followed previously described methods with listed TCR primers. TCRdb reanalysed the PCR reads using MiXCR and keeps one entry per CDR3 protein. Counted here are about 320,000 distinct CDR3 sequences, roughly 23% occurring once; the ten biggest clones make up 0.75% to 0.85%. This clonotype was observed many times.

The material sequenced was naive CD8+ T cells from blood, with Jurkat cell RNA spiked in. Subset denoted: FACS-sorted CD8+CD4-CCR7+CD45RA+ naive T cells. The V call is TRBV13, the J call TRBJ1-6, with D hard to call. This sequence originates from a human donor in good health. Some libraries in this study had Jurkat cell RNA spiked in. As DNA, the CDR3 is TGTGCCAGCAGCCAATACGGTGGGCTCGGCCATCCCCTCCACTTT. As protein: CASSQYGGLGHPLHF.